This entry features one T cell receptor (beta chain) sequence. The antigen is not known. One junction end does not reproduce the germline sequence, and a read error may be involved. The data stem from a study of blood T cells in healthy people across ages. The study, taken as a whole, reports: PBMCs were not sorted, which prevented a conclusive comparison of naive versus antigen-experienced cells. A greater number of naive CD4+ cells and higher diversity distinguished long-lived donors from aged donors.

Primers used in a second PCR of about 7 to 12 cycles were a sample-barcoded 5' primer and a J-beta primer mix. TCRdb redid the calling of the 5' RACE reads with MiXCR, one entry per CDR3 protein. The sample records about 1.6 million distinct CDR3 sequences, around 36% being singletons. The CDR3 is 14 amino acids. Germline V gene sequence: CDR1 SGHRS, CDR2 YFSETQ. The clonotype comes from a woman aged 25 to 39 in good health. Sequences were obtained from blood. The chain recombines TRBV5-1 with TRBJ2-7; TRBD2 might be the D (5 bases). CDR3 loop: CASSLVPEVYKQYF. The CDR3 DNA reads TGCGCCAGCAGCTTGGTTCCGGAGGTCTACAAGCAGTACTTC. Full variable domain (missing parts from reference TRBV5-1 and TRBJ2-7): KAGVTQTPRYLIKTRGQQVTLSCSPISGHRSVSWYQQTPGQGLQFLFEYFSETQRNKGNFPGRFSGRQFSNSRSEMNVSTLELGDSALYLCASSLVPEVYKQYFGPGTRLTVT.